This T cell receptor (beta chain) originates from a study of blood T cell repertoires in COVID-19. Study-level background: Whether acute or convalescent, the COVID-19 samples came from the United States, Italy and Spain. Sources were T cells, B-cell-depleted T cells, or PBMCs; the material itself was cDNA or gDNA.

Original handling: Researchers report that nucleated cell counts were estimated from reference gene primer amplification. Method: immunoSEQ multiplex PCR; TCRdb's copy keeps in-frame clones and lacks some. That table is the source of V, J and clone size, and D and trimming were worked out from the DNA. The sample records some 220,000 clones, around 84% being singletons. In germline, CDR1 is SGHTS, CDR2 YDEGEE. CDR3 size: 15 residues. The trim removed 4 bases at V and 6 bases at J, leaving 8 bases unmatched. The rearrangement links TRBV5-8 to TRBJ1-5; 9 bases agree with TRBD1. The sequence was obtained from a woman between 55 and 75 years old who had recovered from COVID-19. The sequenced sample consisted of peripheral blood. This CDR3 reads CASSAGTGPGQPQHF. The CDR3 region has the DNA TGTGCCAGCAGCGCCGGGACAGGGCCGGGTCAGCCCCAGCATTTT.